Listed below are T cell receptor beta chains from one sample, sequenced in a study of T-cell reconstitution after alpha-beta-depleted transplantation in children. MiXCR, run by TCRdb on the PCR reads, gives a single entry per CDR3 protein. The data contain fewer than 550,000 distinct CDR3 sequences, roughly an eighth of them seen just once; the ten biggest clones take up 11% to 15%. The sample in question was PBMCs, mostly from graft donor cells, obtained 180 days after TCRalphabeta/CD19-depleted stem cell transplant. The receptors here all came from a female patient aged 2-15 years who had a stem cell transplant for aplastic anemia, so the T cells may come from the graft donor. Both conserved end residues are trimmed from each CDR3. Size is omitted from some rows. Given values are once, few, many or a class for expanded clones.

size	J	V	length	CDR3
few	TRBJ1-5	TRBV7-2	12	ASSLLGLNQPQH
.	TRBJ2-7	TRBV28	16	ASSSVWRELLRPYEQY
.	TRBJ2-1	TRBV6-1	12	ASSASGSHCEQF
.	TRBJ2-1	TRBV20-1	14	SASFGFASSYNEQF
few	TRBJ2-2	TRBV6-1	13	ATQVAGEWSGELF
.	TRBJ2-1	TRBV4-2	15	ASSHAVGAGGFNEQF
few	TRBJ2-1	TRBV11-3	14	ASSFRTGVSYNEQF
few	TRBJ1-1	TRBV19	12	ASRGQGVNTEAF
few	TRBJ1-5	TRBV5-1	11	ASSLVTGQPQH
.	TRBJ2-1	TRBV20-1	13	SARDAAGGINEQF
.	TRBJ2-2	TRBV7-2	12	ASLAGVNTGEPF
few	TRBJ2-3	TRBV3-1	15	ASSQDPTSGYTDTQY
few	TRBJ2-7	TRBV20-1	11	SAPDSQTYEQY
.	TRBJ1-5	TRBV7-2	13	ASSTGRVSNQPQH
.	TRBJ1-2	TRBV28	13	ASSFIDRDSNGYT
few	TRBJ1-2	TRBV29-1	12	SGAGTGLHHGYT
.	TRBJ1-1	TRBV19	15	ASSIEVAAYLNTEAF
.	TRBJ2-7	TRBV28	16	ASSLGTSGRGVSYEQY
few	TRBJ2-1	TRBV4-3	14	ASSQPGQRSYNEQF
.	TRBJ2-2	TRBV28	13	ASSFLTPPPGELF
once	TRBJ1-3	TRBV21-1	12	ASSSDRGLDTIY
.	TRBJ1-4	TRBV12-3/TRBV12-4	12	ASSLGGYGEKLF
.	TRBJ1-5	TRBV30	11	AWSVRKNQPQH
few	TRBJ1-3	TRBV6-5	17	ASSYYLGNRGGAGNTIY
.	TRBJ2-1	TRBV7-2	14	ASSLAVRTIYDEQF
few	TRBJ2-6	TRBV12-5	15	ASGLARQYSGANVLT
few	TRBJ2-2	TRBV18	14	ASSPIYIANTGELF
.	TRBJ2-5	TRBV7-2	14	ASSPTGTGAGETQY
many	TRBJ1-5	TRBV27	13	ASSLRGNLNQPQH
few	TRBJ2-6	TRBV18	15	ASSLTLDGSGANVLT
few	TRBJ1-5	TRBV12-3/TRBV12-4	12	ASSLEAGKAPQH
many	TRBJ2-7	TRBV12-3/TRBV12-4	13	ASSRSGTGGNEQY